This TCR beta chain is from a study of T-cell memory formation after mild COVID-19. One entry per CDR3 protein results from TCRdb running MiXCR on the 5' RACE reads. This sample has over 450,000 distinct CDR3 sequences; roughly 21% occur once, and the top ten carry around 13%. This CDR3 comprises 14 residues. V was clipped by 8 bases and J by 3 bases, with 16 bases between them. This receptor was taken from an adult woman who had mild COVID-19 (a few samples of this study predate the infection). Cell type and time point are not known. The chain carries TRBV12-3 or TRBV12-4 and TRBJ2-5; D tentatively fits TRBD1 or TRBD2 (5 bases each). Input material: PBMCs or a T cell subset sorted from them (not recorded which). The CDR3 protein is CASRTRATEETQYF. The CDR3 nucleotides are TGTGCCAGCCGGACTCGAGCGACAGAAGAGACCCAGTACTTC.